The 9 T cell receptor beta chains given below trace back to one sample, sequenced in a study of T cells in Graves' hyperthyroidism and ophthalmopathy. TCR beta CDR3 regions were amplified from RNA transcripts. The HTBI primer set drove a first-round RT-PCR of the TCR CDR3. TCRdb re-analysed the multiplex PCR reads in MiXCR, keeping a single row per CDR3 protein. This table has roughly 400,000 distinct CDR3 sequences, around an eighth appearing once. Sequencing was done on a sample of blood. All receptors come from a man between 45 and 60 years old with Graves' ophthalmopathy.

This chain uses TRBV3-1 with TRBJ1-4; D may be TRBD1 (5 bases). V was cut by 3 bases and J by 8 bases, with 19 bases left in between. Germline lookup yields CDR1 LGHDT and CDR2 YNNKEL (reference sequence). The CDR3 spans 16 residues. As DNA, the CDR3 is TGTGCCAGCAGCCAGGACCCAGGGCGGTCAGGGGAAAAACTGTTTTTT. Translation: CASSQDPGRSGEKLFF.

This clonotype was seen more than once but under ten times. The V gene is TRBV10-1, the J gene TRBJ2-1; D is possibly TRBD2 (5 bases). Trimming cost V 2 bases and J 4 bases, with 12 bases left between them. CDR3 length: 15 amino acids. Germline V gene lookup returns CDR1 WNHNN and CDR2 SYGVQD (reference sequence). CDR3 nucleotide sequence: TGCGCCAGCAGTGAGGTGGCTAGCCGGTACAATGAGCAGTTCTTC. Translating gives CASSEVASRYNEQFF.

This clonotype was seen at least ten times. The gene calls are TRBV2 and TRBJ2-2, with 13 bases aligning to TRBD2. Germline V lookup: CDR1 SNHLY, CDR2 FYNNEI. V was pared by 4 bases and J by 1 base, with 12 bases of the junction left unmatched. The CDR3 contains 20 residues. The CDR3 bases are TGTGCCAGCAGTGTGACCGGGACTAGCGGGGAAAAAAGGAACACCGGGGAGCTGTTTTTT. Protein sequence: CASSVTGTSGEKRNTGELFF.

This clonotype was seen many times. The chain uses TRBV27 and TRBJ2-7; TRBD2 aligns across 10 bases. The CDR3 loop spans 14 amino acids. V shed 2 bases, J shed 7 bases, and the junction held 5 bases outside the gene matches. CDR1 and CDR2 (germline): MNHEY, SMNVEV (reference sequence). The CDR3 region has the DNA TGTGCCAGCAGTTTACTAGCGGGAGTGGGGGAGCAGTACTTC. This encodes CASSLLAGVGEQYF.

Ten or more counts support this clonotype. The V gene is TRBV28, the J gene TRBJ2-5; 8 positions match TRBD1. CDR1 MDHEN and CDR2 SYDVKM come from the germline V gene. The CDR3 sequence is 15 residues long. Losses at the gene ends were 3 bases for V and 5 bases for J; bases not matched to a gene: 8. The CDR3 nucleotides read TGTGCCAGCAGTTTGGGCAGGGGGCGGAGGGAGACCCAGTACTTC. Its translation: CASSLGRGRRETQYF.

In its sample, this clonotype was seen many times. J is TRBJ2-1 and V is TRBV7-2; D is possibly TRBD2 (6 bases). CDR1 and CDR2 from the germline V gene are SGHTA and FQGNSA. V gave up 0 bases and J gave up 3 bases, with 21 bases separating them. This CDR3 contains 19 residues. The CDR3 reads CASSLAGEMAGRLYNEQFF. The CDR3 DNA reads TGTGCCAGCAGCTTAGCGGGGGAAATGGCGGGAAGGCTCTACAATGAGCAGTTCTTC.

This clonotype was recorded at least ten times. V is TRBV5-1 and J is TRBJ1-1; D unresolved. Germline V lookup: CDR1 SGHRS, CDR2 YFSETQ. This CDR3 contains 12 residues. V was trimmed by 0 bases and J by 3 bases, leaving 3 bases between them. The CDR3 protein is CASSLVHTEAFF. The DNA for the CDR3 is TGCGCCAGCAGCTTGGTTCACACTGAAGCTTTCTTT.

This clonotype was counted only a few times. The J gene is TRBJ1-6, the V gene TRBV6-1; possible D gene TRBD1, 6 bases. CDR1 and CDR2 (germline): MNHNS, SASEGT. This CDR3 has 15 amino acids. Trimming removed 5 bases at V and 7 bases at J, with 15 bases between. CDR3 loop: CASSRKDRWNSPLHF. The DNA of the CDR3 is TGTGCCAGCAGTCGCAAAGACAGGTGGAATTCACCCCTCCACTTT.

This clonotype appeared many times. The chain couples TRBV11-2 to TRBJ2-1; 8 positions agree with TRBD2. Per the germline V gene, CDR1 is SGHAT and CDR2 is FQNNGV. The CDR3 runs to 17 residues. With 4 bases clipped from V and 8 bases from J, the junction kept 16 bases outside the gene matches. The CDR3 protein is CASSSEFGTRSVHEQFF. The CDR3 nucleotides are TGTGCCAGCAGCTCGGAATTCGGGACTAGATCTGTCCATGAGCAGTTCTTC.